Following are 7 T cell receptor beta chains from one sample sequenced in a study of blood T cells in healthy people across ages. A sample-barcoded 5' primer and a J-beta primer mix were used in a second PCR of roughly 7 to 11 cycles. TCRdb re-analysed the 5' RACE reads in MiXCR, keeping a single row per CDR3 protein. The table shows some 1,000,000 distinct CDR3 sequences, with roughly a quarter occurring only once. The data were also submitted as part of a second study, on T cells of mothers and their children.

Material for sequencing was blood. The receptors here all came from a girl aged 2-15 years in good health.

This clonotype has a single count. V gene TRBV24-1 combines with J gene TRBJ1-1; D is undetermined. Germline V gene data show CDR1 as KGHDR and CDR2 as SFDVKD. CDR3 length equals 14 residues. Trimming pared 4 bases from V and 2 bases from J, leaving 10 bases between. CDR3 loop: CATSEGSSNTEAFF. The CDR3 region has the DNA TGTGCCACCAGTGAGGGAAGTTCCAACACTGAAGCTTTCTTT.

A note on this clonotype: A clone one base away is much larger, so this may be a read error. The chain combines TRBV3-1 with TRBJ1-1, with D hard to call. Germline CDR1 LGHDT, CDR2 YNNKEL (reference sequence). The CDR3 runs 13 residues. For the CDR3, the DNA is TGTGCCAGCAGCCAAGATATGTCCACTGAAGCTTTGTTT. It specifies CASSQDMSTEALF.

This clonotype was seen at least ten times. This rearrangement joins TRBV20-1 to TRBJ2-5, with D uncertain. CDR1 is DFQATT, CDR2 SNEGSKA, per germline (reference sequence). Trimming left V 6 bases short and J 3 bases short, with 8 bases between. The CDR3 has 11 amino acids. The CDR3 sequence: CSALDEETQYF. The CDR3, as DNA: TGCAGTGCCTTAGATGAAGAGACCCAGTACTTC.

The chain couples TRBV28 to TRBJ1-2; D gene unclear. V was cut by 2 bases and J by 2 bases, with 9 bases left in between. The CDR3 runs 14 residues. Germline CDR1 and CDR2: MDHEN and SYDVKM. This chain's CDR3 is CASSLGSQNYGYTF. The CDR3 DNA follows: TGTGCCAGCAGTTTAGGTAGTCAGAACTATGGCTACACCTTC.

This clonotype occurred a few times. CDR3 in amino acids: CASRTSGTAETQYF. The CDR3 nucleotides are TGTGCCAGCCGGACTAGCGGGACCGCAGAGACCCAGTACTTC. The rearrangement links TRBV2 to TRBJ2-5; TRBD2 matches 12 bases. This CDR3 has 14 residues. In germline, CDR1 is SNHLY, CDR2 FYNNEI. V dropped 8 bases and J dropped 4; count of bases not matched to a gene: 5.

The chain combines TRBV20-1 with TRBJ2-5; tentatively, D is TRBD1 (6 bases). The length of the CDR3 is 15 residues. CDR1 is DFQATT and CDR2 is SNEGSKA in the germline V gene (reference sequence). With 3 bases removed from V and 5 bases from J, the gap between germline ends came to 19 bases. CDR3 amino acids: CSARGAWGHTETQYF. The DNA of the CDR3 is TGCAGTGCTAGGGGCGCTTGGGGGCACACGGAGACCCAGTACTTC.

The V gene is TRBV24-1, the J gene TRBJ1-1; TRBD1 aligns across 9 bases. The CDR3 contains 17 residues. V lost 3 bases and J lost 5; bases outside the gene matches: 12. The germline V gene has CDR1 KGHDR and CDR2 SFDVKD. In nucleotides, the CDR3 is TGTGCCACCAGTGATAATAGACCGGGACAGGGAAGGACTGAAGCTTTCTTT. It encodes CATSDNRPGQGRTEAFF.